This T cell receptor (beta chain) was sequenced in a study of CD8 T cells in ankylosing spondylitis. Study-wide findings and caveats: There was reportedly significant enrichment of clones that were disease-linked in matched ankylosing spondylitis synovial fluid.

The CDR3 has 13 amino acids. Germline CDR1 is MNHNS and CDR2 is SASEGT. TCRdb recomputed calls from the 5' RACE reads with MiXCR, one row per CDR3 protein. The sample has 200,000 to 300,000 distinct CDR3 sequences, over 9.5% seen once. Comment on this clonotype: The antigen is undetermined. This could be a read error, since a much larger clone is one nucleotide away.

The gene calls are TRBV6-1 and TRBJ2-5; 10 positions match TRBD1. This receptor was identified in a male donor with ankylosing spondylitis or in good health (not recorded which). The sequenced sample consisted of blood, either unsorted or a sorted T cell fraction (not recorded which). The CDR3 DNA reads as TGTACCAGCAGACAGGGGGCTAGAGAGACCCAGTACTTC. It translates to CTSRQGARETQYF.